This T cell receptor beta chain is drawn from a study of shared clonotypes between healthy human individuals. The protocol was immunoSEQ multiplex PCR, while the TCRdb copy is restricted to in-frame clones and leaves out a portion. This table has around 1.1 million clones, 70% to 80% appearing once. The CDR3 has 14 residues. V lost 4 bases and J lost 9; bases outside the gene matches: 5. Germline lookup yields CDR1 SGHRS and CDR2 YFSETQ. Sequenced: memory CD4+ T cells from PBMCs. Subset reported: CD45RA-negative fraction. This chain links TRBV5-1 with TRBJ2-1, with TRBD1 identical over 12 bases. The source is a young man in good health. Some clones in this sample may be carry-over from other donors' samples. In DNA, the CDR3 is TGCGCCAGCAGCCTAGGGACAGGGGGCATTGAGCAGTTCTTC. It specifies CASSLGTGGIEQFF. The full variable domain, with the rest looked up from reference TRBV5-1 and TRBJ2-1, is KAGVTQTPRYLIKTRGQQVTLSCSPISGHRSVSWYQQTPGQGLQFLFEYFSETQRNKGNFPGRFSGRQFSNSRSEMNVSTLELGDSALYLCASSLGTGGIEQFFGPGTRLTVL.